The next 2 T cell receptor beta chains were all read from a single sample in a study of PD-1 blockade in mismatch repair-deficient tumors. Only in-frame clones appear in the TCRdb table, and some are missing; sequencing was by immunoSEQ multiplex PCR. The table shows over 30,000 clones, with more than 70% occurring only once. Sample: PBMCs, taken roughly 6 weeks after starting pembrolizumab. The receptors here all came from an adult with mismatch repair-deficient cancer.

The CDR3 reads CASSFQGAEAFF. The CDR3 bases are TGTGCCAGCAGTTTTCAAGGGGCTGAAGCTTTCTTT. The J gene is TRBJ1-1, the V gene TRBV28, with TRBD1 as a possible D gene (5 bases). With 3 bases removed from V and 6 bases from J, the gap between germline ends came to 8 bases. The CDR3 sequence is 12 residues long. Looked up from germline, CDR1 is MDHEN and CDR2 is SYDVKM.

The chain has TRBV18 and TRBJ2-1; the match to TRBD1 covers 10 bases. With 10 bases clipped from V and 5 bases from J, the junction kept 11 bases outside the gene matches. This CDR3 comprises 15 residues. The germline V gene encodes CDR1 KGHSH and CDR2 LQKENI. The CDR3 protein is CATRPGQGSDNEQFF. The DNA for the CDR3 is TGTGCCACCAGACCGGGACAGGGGTCCGACAATGAGCAGTTCTTC. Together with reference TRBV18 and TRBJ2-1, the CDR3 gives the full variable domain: NAGVMQNPRHLVRRRGQEARLRCSPMKGHSHVYWYRQLPEEGLKFMVYLQKENIIDESGMPKERFSAEFPKEGPSILRIQQVVRGDSAAYFCATRPGQGSDNEQFFGPGTRLTVL.